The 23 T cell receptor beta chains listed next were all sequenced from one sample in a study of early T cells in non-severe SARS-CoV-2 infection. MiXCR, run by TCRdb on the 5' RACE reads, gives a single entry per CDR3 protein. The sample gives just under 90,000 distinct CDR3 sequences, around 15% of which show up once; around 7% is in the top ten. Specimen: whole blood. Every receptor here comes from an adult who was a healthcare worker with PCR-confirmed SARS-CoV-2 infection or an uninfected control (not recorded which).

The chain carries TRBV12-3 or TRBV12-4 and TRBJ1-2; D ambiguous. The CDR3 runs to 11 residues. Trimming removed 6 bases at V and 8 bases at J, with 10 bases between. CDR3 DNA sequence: TGTGCCAGCAGCCCTTCCGGGGGCTACACCTTC. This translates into CASSPSGGYTF.

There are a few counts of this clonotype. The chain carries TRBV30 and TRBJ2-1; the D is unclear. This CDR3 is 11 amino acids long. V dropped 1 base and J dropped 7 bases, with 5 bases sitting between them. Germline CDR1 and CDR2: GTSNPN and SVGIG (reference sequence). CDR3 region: CAWSEANEQFF. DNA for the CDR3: TGTGCCTGGAGTGAAGCGAATGAGCAGTTCTTC.

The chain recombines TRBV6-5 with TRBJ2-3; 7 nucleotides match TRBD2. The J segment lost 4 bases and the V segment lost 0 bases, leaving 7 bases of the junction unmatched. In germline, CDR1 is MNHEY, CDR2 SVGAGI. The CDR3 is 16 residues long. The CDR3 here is CASSYSGLAAADTQYF. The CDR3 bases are TGTGCCAGCAGTTACTCGGGGCTAGCGGCCGCAGATACGCAGTATTTT.

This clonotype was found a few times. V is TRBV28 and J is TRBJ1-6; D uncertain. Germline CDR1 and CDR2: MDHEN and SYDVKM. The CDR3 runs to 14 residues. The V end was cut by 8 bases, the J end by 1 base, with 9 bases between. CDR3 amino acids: CASRRGSYNSPLHF. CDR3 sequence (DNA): TGTGCCAGCCGCCGAGGGTCCTATAATTCACCCCTCCACTTT.

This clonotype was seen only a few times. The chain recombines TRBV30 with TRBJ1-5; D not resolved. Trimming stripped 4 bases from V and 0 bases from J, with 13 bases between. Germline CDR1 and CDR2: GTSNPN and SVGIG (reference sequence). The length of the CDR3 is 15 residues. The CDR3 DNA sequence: TGTGCCTGGACCCCTGGAGTTAATAGCAATCAGCCCCAGCATTTT. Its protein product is CAWTPGVNSNQPQHF.

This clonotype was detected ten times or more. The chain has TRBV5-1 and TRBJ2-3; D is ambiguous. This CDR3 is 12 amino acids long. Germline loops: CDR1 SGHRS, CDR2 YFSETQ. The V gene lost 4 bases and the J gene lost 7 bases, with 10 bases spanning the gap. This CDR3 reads CASSLSTYTQYF. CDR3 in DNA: TGCGCCAGCAGCCTTAGTACGTATACGCAGTATTTT.

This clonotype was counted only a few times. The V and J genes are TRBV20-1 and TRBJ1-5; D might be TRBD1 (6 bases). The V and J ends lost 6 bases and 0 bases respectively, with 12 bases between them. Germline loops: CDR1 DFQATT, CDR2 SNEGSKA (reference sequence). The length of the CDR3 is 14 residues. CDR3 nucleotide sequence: TGCAGTGCCGTCGGACAGAATAGCAATCAGCCCCAGCATTTT. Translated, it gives CSAVGQNSNQPQHF.

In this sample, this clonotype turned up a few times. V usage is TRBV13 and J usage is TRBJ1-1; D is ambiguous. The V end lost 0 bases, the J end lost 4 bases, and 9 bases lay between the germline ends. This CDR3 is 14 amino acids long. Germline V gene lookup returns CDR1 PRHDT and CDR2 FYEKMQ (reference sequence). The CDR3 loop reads CASSLGESRTEAFF. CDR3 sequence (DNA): TGTGCCAGCAGCTTAGGAGAATCCCGCACTGAAGCTTTCTTT.

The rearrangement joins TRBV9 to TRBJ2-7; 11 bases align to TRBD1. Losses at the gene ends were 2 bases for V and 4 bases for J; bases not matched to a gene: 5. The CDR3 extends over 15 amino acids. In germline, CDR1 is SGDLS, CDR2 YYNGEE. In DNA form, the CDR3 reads TGTGCCAGCAGCGTGGGAGGGACAGGGGGGTACGAGCAGTACTTC. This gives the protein CASSVGGTGGYEQYF.

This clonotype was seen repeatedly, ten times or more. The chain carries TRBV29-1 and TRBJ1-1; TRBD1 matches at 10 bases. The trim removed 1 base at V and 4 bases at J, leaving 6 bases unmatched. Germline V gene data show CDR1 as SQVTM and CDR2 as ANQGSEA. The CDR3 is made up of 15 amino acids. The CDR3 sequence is CSVEGTGGSGTEAFF. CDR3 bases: TGCAGCGTTGAAGGGACAGGGGGTTCGGGCACTGAAGCTTTCTTT.

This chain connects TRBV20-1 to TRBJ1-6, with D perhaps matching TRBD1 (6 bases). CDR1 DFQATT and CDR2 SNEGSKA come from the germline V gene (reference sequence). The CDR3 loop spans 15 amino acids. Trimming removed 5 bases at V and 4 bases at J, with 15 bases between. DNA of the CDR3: TGCAGTGCTCTTAACGACAGGAGGTATAATTCACCCCTCCACTTT. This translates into CSALNDRRYNSPLHF.

CDR3 DNA: TGCAGTGCTGGACTGGGGGGAGCGAACACCGGGGAGCTGTTTTTT. Protein: CSAGLGGANTGELFF. The chain has TRBV20-1 and TRBJ2-2; weak D call: TRBD2 (6 bases). The CDR3 extends over 15 amino acids. V lost 5 bases, J lost 0 bases, and 13 bases lay in between. Germline V CDR1 and CDR2: DFQATT, SNEGSKA (reference sequence).

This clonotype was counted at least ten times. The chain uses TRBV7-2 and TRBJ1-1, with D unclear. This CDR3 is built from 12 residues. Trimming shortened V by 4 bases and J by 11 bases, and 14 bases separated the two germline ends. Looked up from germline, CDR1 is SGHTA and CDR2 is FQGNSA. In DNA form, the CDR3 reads TGTGCCAGCAGCTCAGTGAGACCGCCGGCTTTCTTT. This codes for CASSSVRPPAFF.

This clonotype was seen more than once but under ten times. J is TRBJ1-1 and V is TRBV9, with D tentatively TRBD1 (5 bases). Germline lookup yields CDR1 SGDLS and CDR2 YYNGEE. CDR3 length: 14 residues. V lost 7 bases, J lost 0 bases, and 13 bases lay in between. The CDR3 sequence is CASGSQTVNTEAFF. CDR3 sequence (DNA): TGTGCCAGCGGCTCCCAGACAGTGAACACTGAAGCTTTCTTT.

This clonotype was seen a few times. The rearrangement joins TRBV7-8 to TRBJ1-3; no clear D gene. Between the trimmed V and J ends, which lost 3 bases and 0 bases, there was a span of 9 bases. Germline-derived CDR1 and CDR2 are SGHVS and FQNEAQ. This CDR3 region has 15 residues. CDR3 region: CASSLEGSSGNTIYF. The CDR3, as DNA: TGTGCCAGCAGCTTGGAGGGCTCCTCTGGAAACACCATATATTTT.

The CDR3 DNA is TGTGCCAGCAGTAAAGACCGGGGGGAGGGCCGCACCGGGGAGCTGTTTTTT. Its protein is CASSKDRGEGRTGELFF. This chain uses TRBV7-6 with TRBJ2-2, with 7 bases identical to TRBD2. V trimming: 6 bases; J trimming: 4 bases; junction bases outside the gene matches: 14. The germline V gene encodes CDR1 SGHVS and CDR2 FNYEAQ. CDR3 length: 17 residues.

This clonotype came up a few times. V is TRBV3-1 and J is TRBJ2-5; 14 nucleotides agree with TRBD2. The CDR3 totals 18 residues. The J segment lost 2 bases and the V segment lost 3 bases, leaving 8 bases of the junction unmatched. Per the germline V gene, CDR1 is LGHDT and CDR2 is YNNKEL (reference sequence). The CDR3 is CASSQGGLAGVTQETQYF. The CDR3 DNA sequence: TGTGCCAGCAGCCAGGGGGGACTAGCGGGAGTAACGCAAGAGACCCAGTACTTC.

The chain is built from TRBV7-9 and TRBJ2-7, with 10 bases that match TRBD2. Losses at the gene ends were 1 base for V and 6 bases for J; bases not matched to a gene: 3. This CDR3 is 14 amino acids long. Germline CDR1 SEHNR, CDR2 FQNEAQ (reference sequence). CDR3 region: CASSLGLAGTEQYF. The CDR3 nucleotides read TGTGCCAGCAGCTTAGGACTAGCGGGTACCGAGCAGTACTTC.

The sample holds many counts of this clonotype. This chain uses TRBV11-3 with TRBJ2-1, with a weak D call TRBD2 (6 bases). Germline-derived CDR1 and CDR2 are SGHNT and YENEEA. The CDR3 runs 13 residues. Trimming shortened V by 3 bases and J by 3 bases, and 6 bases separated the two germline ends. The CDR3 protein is CASSLRDYNEQFF. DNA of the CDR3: TGTGCCAGCAGCTTGCGGGACTACAATGAGCAGTTCTTC.

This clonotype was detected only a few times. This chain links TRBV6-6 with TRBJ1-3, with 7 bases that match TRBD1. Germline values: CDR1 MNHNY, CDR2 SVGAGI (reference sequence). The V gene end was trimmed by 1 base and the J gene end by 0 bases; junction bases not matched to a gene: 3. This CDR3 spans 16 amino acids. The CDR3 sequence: CASSYWDSSSGNTIYF. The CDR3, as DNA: TGTGCCAGCAGTTACTGGGACAGCTCCTCTGGAAACACCATATATTTT.

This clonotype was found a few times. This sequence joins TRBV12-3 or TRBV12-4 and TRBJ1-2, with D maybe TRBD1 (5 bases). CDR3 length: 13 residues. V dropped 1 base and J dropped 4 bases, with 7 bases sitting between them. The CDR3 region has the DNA TGTGCCAGCAGTTTAGGCAGGGTCTATGGCTACACCTTC. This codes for CASSLGRVYGYTF.

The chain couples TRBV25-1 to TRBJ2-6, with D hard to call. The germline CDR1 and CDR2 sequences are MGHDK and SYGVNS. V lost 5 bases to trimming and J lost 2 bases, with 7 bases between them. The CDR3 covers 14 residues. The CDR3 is CASSSPPGANVLTF. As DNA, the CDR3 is TGTGCCAGCAGTTCCCCTCCTGGGGCCAACGTCCTGACTTTC.

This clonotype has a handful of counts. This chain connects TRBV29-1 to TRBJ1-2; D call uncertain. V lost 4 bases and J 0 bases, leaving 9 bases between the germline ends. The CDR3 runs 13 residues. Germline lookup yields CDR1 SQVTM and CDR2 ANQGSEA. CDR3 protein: CSVGGGPNYGYTF. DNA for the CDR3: TGCAGCGTTGGCGGAGGTCCTAACTATGGCTACACCTTC.